The source of this TCR beta chain is a study of CD8 T cells in Susac syndrome. Germline V gene data show CDR1 as MNHNY and CDR2 as SVGAGI (reference sequence). The CDR3 has 14 amino acids. V gave up 5 bases and J gave up 10 bases, with 18 bases separating them. RNA was extracted with the RNeasy kit, and a quantity of about 0.45 to 1 ug was reverse transcribed using random hexamers. TCRdb processed the immunoSEQ multiplex PCR reads anew with MiXCR; each CDR3 protein has one entry. The data hold some 190,000 distinct CDR3 sequences, with 95% observed a single time. Sequencing was done on a sample of CD4+ T cells from PBMCs. This receptor was identified in a human donor with multiple sclerosis. V and J are TRBV6-6 and TRBJ1-3; weak D call: TRBD1 (6 bases). The CDR3 nucleotides are TGTGCCAGCAGTGACTTAGGGGGGCTTAGGACCATATATTTT. Protein product: CASSDLGGLRTIYF.